The next 21 T cell receptor beta chains were all read from a single sample in a study of human T cells and chemical hapten exposure. Time point in this sample: healthy volunteer bleed at 2 weeks. Someone pulled total RNA out of unfractionated whole blood. TCRdb passed the RACE reads through MiXCR, listing each CDR3 protein once. The data hold more than 70,000 distinct CDR3 sequences, with approximately 8.2% observed a single time. Source material: whole blood. All receptors come from a female donor in good health. Some clones in this sample may be carry-over from other donors' samples.

This clonotype was detected a few times. This rearrangement joins TRBV5-5 to TRBJ2-6; D may be TRBD2 (6 bases). Between the trimmed V and J ends, which lost 3 bases and 0 bases, there was a span of 10 bases. CDR1 and CDR2 (germline): SGHKS, YYEKEE (reference sequence). The CDR3 is made up of 16 amino acids. The CDR3 region is CASSWGLSSGANVLTF. In DNA form, the CDR3 reads TGTGCCAGCAGCTGGGGACTGAGCTCTGGGGCCAACGTCCTGACTTTC.

This chain joins TRBV7-9 and TRBJ2-5, with a tentative D call TRBD2 (5 bases). The CDR3 loop spans 14 amino acids. V was pared by 5 bases and J by 5 bases, with 15 bases between. CDR1 and CDR2 (germline): SEHNR, FQNEAQ (reference sequence). In DNA form, the CDR3 reads TGTGCCAGCAGCCCCCGGGGAACGGGGGAGACCCAGTACTTC. Residues: CASSPRGTGETQYF.

There are a few counts of this clonotype. The chain is built from TRBV27 and TRBJ2-3; tentatively, D is TRBD1 (6 bases). Trimming cost V 5 bases and J 0 bases, with 9 bases left between them. In germline, CDR1 is MNHEY, CDR2 SMNVEV (reference sequence). The CDR3 has 14 residues. Here the CDR3 DNA reads TGTGCCAGCAGTAGGGACACCAGCACAGATACGCAGTATTTT. It yields the protein CASSRDTSTDTQYF.

This clonotype was seen only a few times. The V and J genes are TRBV30 and TRBJ2-1; 11 nucleotides match TRBD2. Germline CDR1 is GTSNPN and CDR2 is SVGIG (reference sequence). CDR3 length: 15 amino acids. V lost 0 bases and J lost 8; bases outside the gene matches: 6. In nucleotides, the CDR3 is TGTGCCTGGAGTGTAATAGGGACTAGCGGAGATGAGCAGTTCTTC. Amino acids: CAWSVIGTSGDEQFF.

The J gene is TRBJ1-4, the V gene TRBV9; D is perhaps TRBD1 (6 bases). The CDR3 runs to 16 residues. The V gene lost 3 bases and the J gene lost 5 bases, with 17 bases spanning the gap. Germline values: CDR1 SGDLS, CDR2 YYNGEE. The chain's CDR3 is CASSGGPDSLNEKLFF. CDR3 sequence (DNA): TGTGCCAGCAGCGGGGGCCCGGACAGCCTAAATGAAAAACTGTTTTTT. The complete variable domain, with remaining parts taken from reference TRBV9 and TRBJ1-4, reads DSGVTQTPKHLITATGQRVTLRCSPRSGDLSVYWYQQSLDQGLQFLIQYYNGEERAKGNILERFSAQQFPDLHSELNLSSLELGDSALYFCASSGGPDSLNEKLFFGSGTQLSVL.

The chain has TRBV6-5 and TRBJ2-1; TRBD2 matches 10 bases. The V and J ends lost 10 bases and 9 bases, in that order; junction bases with no gene match: 12. The CDR3 has 14 residues. CDR1 is MNHEY, CDR2 SVGAGI, per germline. The CDR3 reads CANPLSGLAIEQFF. Written as DNA, the CDR3 is TGTGCCAACCCACTCTCGGGACTAGCGATTGAGCAGTTCTTC.

This clonotype was recorded a few times. This chain connects TRBV7-3 to TRBJ2-3, with D possibly being TRBD2 (5 bases). Trimming stripped 0 bases from V and 5 bases from J, with 12 bases between. Germline CDR1 SGHTA, CDR2 FQGTGA. This CDR3 is built from 15 residues. The CDR3 DNA is TGTGCCAGCAGCTTAACCCGAAGCGCGGGAGATACGCAGTATTTT. Translation gives CASSLTRSAGDTQYF. The complete variable domain, with remaining parts taken from reference TRBV7-3 and TRBJ2-3, reads GAGVSQTPSNKVTEKGKYVELRCDPISGHTALYWYRQSLGQGPEFLIYFQGTGAADDSGLPNDRFFAVRPEGSVSTLKIQRTERGDSAVYLCASSLTRSAGDTQYFGPGTRLTVL.

This clonotype was seen a few times. The chain uses TRBV29-1 and TRBJ1-1; tentatively, D is TRBD1 (5 bases). Germline V lookup: CDR1 SQVTM, CDR2 ANQGSEA. V was shortened by 6 bases and J by 1 base, with 6 bases between the two germline ends. This CDR3 region has 11 residues. DNA for the CDR3: TGCAGCGTCGACAGGAACACTGAAGCTTTCTTT. It is translated as CSVDRNTEAFF.

The chain is built from TRBV1 and TRBJ1-3; TRBD1 was called by the table and not checked on the DNA. TRBV1 corresponds to a pseudogene. The CDR3 sequence is 19 residues long. The CDR3 loop is CTSSHPFPGQGSSGNTIYF. CDR3 in DNA: TGCACCAGCAGCCATCCTTTCCCGGGACAGGGTTCCTCTGGAAACACCATATATTTT.

The chain links TRBV28 to TRBJ2-6; no clear D gene. V dropped 8 bases and J dropped 0 bases, with 5 bases sitting between them. The CDR3 has 13 amino acids. The germline CDR1 and CDR2 sequences are MDHEN and SYDVKM. DNA for the CDR3: TGTGCCAGCGTACTCTCTGGGGCCAACGTCCTGACTTTC. Residues: CASVLSGANVLTF.

V is TRBV2 and J is TRBJ2-5; 9 bases map to TRBD1. This CDR3 is 12 amino acids long. V dropped 9 bases and J dropped 4; count of bases not matched to a gene: 3. Germline lookup yields CDR1 SNHLY and CDR2 FYNNEI. CDR3 residues: CASTGGGETQYF. The CDR3 DNA reads TGTGCCAGTACAGGGGGCGGAGAGACCCAGTACTTC.

This chain uses TRBV5-1 with TRBJ2-6; TRBD2 aligns across 14 bases. The CDR3 contains 19 residues. Germline V gene sequence: CDR1 SGHRS, CDR2 YFSETQ. J gave up 0 bases and V 4 bases, and 6 bases lay outside the gene matches. For the CDR3, the DNA is TGCGCCAGCAGCACCGGACTAGCGGGAGGCCTCTCTGGGGCCAACGTCCTGACTTTC. Protein: CASSTGLAGGLSGANVLTF.

The chain combines TRBV10-3 with TRBJ1-5, with D possibly TRBD1 on 5 matching bases. This CDR3 has 14 amino acids. Germline V gives CDR1 ENHRY, CDR2 SYGVKD. Trimming removed 3 bases at V and 3 bases at J, with 9 bases between. The CDR3 nucleotides read TGTGCCATCAGTGAAGGAGGGGACAATCAGCCCCAGCATTTT. Translated: CAISEGGDNQPQHF.

This clonotype has more than one count but fewer than ten. The rearrangement uses TRBV20-1 and TRBJ1-1; D remains ambiguous. Trimming removed 3 bases from V and 5 bases from J, with 22 bases in between. The length of the CDR3 is 16 residues. Germline loops: CDR1 DFQATT, CDR2 SNEGSKA (reference sequence). The CDR3 sequence: CSASPTRRAGITEAFF. The DNA for the CDR3 is TGCAGTGCTAGTCCCACCCGCCGAGCGGGTATTACTGAAGCTTTCTTT.

This clonotype appeared many times. CDR3 residues: CSVERLNSYEQYF. The DNA for the CDR3 is TGCAGCGTTGAACGTCTGAACTCCTACGAGCAGTACTTC. V and J are TRBV29-1 and TRBJ2-7, with unresolved D. This CDR3 has 13 amino acids. Germline CDR1 and CDR2: SQVTM and ANQGSEA. Trimming removed 2 bases from V and 0 bases from J, with 8 bases in between.

The sample holds a few counts of this clonotype. The chain carries TRBV4-3 and TRBJ2-7; the D is unclear. The V gene's germline CDR1 is LGHNA and CDR2 YSLEER. The CDR3 is 16 amino acids. The V and J ends lost 0 bases and 2 bases respectively, with 14 bases between them. CDR3 bases: TGCGCCAGCAGCCAAGAGGCCCGGGCAGGAACCTACGAGCAGTACTTC. Translation: CASSQEARAGTYEQYF.

The chain has TRBV2 and TRBJ2-7; tentative D call: TRBD2 (6 bases). With 5 bases removed from V and 0 bases from J, the gap between germline ends came to 14 bases. This CDR3 region has 15 residues. Germline CDR1 SNHLY, CDR2 FYNNEI. CDR3 in DNA: TGTGCCAGCAGTATCCCGCGGGATCTCTCCTACGAGCAGTACTTC. It specifies CASSIPRDLSYEQYF. The full variable domain, its missing parts supplied by reference TRBV2 and TRBJ2-7, is EPEVTQTPSHQVTQMGQEVILRCVPISNHLYFYWYRQILGQKVEFLVSFYNNEISEKSEIFDDQFSVERPDGSNFTLKIRSTKLEDSAMYFCASSIPRDLSYEQYFGPGTRLTVT.

The chain joins TRBV5-4 to TRBJ2-3; maybe TRBD2 (6 bases). Germline assignment: CDR1 SGHNT and CDR2 YYREEE (reference sequence). Trimming took 0 bases from V and 2 from J, leaving 10 bases between them. The CDR3 spans 15 residues. CDR3 protein: CASSLVAGFTDTQYF. The CDR3 DNA is TGTGCCAGCAGCTTGGTGGCGGGATTCACAGATACGCAGTATTTT.

At least ten counts were recorded for this clonotype. The gene calls are TRBV4-1 and TRBJ1-5; 8 positions agree with TRBD1. Looked up from germline, CDR1 is MGHRA and CDR2 is YSYEKL. The CDR3 spans 16 residues. Trimming cost V 4 bases and J 3 bases; bases outside gene matches: 8. CDR3 loop: CASSLYQGANNQPQHF. DNA for the CDR3: TGCGCCAGCAGCCTTTACCAGGGGGCTAACAATCAGCCCCAGCATTTT.

The CDR3 sequence is CSVTTVSYNEQFF. CDR3 DNA: TGCAGCGTTACGACAGTCTCCTACAATGAGCAGTTCTTC. The chain employs TRBV29-1 and TRBJ2-1; D is possibly TRBD1 (5 bases). This CDR3 comprises 13 residues. V was trimmed by 5 bases and J by 0 bases, leaving 8 bases between them. Germline V CDR1 and CDR2: SQVTM, ANQGSEA.

This sequence joins TRBV6-1 and TRBJ2-5, with D perhaps TRBD1 (6 bases). V gave up 1 base and J gave up 1 base, with 10 bases separating them. The CDR3 length is 15 residues. The germline V gene encodes CDR1 MNHNS and CDR2 SASEGT. The chain's CDR3 is CASSEVPGVQETQYF. The CDR3 DNA is TGTGCCAGCAGTGAAGTCCCAGGGGTCCAAGAGACCCAGTACTTC.